Sequencing of this TCR beta chain was carried out in a study of beta chain features in type 1 diabetes. Of the isolated RNA, all was reverse transcribed, and so the sequenced material was expressed TCRB transcripts. Assay used: immunoSEQ multiplex PCR; TCRdb lists only in-frame clones, some missing. The profile shows 640,000 or so clones, around an eighth of them singletons. The CDR3 spans 14 residues. CDR1 and CDR2 (germline): ENHRY, SYGVKD. Deletions cut 8 bases from V and 6 bases from J, with 17 bases between. There are a few counts of this clone. No antigen is known for it. Overall study findings and caveats: A greater similarity of naive, central memory and Treg TCRB repertoires was seen among patients than among healthy donors. Within each of all four CD4+ subsets, Type 1 diabetes patients had TCRB CDR3s that were moderately but significantly shorter. More deletions and fewer insertions at VDJ junctions were seen in type 1 diabetes patients. Equally in patients and controls, shorter templates might have been favored by PCR.

This sequence was found in a man aged 18 to 29 with type 1 diabetes. The chain recombines TRBV10-3 with TRBJ2-1, with D perhaps assigned TRBD1 or TRBD2 (5 bases each). The sample was naive CD4+ T cells from blood. CDR3 DNA: TGTGCCATCTCCATCGACCGGGACGTCAATGAGCAGTTCTTC. This codes for CAISIDRDVNEQFF.